Presented here are 2 T cell receptor beta chains from one specimen sequenced in a study of early T cells in non-severe SARS-CoV-2 infection. TCRdb recomputed calls from the 5' RACE reads with MiXCR, one row per CDR3 protein. This table holds tens of thousands of distinct CDR3 sequences, roughly 5.6% found once. Sequencing used whole blood. Every receptor here comes from an adult who was a healthcare worker with PCR-confirmed SARS-CoV-2 infection or an uninfected control (not recorded which).

The chain couples TRBV7-2 to TRBJ2-3; D is unresolved. The CDR3 consists of 12 residues. Germline CDR1 is SGHTA and CDR2 is FQGNSA. The V and J ends lost 5 bases and 4 bases respectively, with 7 bases between them. In DNA, the CDR3 is TGTGCCAGCAGCCCGGACGCAGATACGCAGTATTTT. Protein: CASSPDADTQYF.

There are many counts of this clonotype. The chain carries TRBV18 and TRBJ2-5, with D possibly TRBD1 on 6 matching bases. The CDR3 consists of 15 residues. Trimming cost V 4 bases and J 1 base, with 13 bases left between them. Germline loops: CDR1 KGHSH, CDR2 LQKENI. In nucleotides, the CDR3 is TGTGCCAGCTCACTCCTCGGGACACCCCAAGAGACCCAGTACTTC. Residues: CASSLLGTPQETQYF.